One sample yielded the 9 T cell receptor beta chains listed below, sequenced in a study of T cell clonality in common variable immunodeficiency. Study findings and constraints: Reportedly, TCR beta sequences from common variable immunodeficiency showed fewer deletions and N-nucleotide insertions.

Profiling relied on immunoSEQ multiplex PCR, and the TCRdb table lists in-frame clones only, not all of them. The table lists tens of thousands of clones, with no singletons. These receptors have no identified antigens. Sequencing input: peripheral blood mononuclear cells. The receptors were gathered from a human donor with common variable immunodeficiency.

This clone was seen many times. The read gets to within 3 residues of the CDR3 end, and the germline J gene fills in the rest. This CDR3 is also generated by other DNA sequences in the sample. V and J are TRBV19 and TRBJ1-6; TRBD1 is a possible D gene (6 bases). Germline CDR1 LNHDA, CDR2 SQIVND (reference sequence). Trimming took off 4 bases at V and 9 bases at J, with 10 bases between the two ends. The CDR3 is 13 amino acids. CDR3 in amino acids: CASSTGVGSPLHF. Incomplete CDR3 DNA: TGTGCCAGTAGTACAGGGGTAGGTTCACCC. The full variable domain, rest sourced from reference TRBV19 and TRBJ1-6, is DGGITQSPKYLFRKEGQNVTLSCEQNLNHDAMYWYRQDPGQGLRLIYYSQIVNDFQKGDIAEGYSVSREKKESFPLTVTSAQKNPTAFYLCASSTGVGSPLHFGNGTRLTVT.

Note on this clone: The read comes to an end 3 residues before the CDR3 does, leaving the germline J gene to fill in the end. The V gene is TRBV19, the J gene TRBJ2-2; 10 bases are shared with TRBD1. CDR1 and CDR2 from the germline V gene are LNHDA and SQIVND (reference sequence). The CDR3 is 16 residues long. Losses at the gene ends were 9 bases for V and 4 bases for J; bases not matched to a gene: 11. The sequenced part of the CDR3 DNA is TGTGCCAGCAGCCTCGGACAGGGGGTCGGCACCGGGGAG. This codes for CASSLGQGVGTGE. The full CDR3 sequence reads CASSLGQGVGTGELFF.

At least ten counts were recorded for this clone. A read error may produce the germline difference seen at one junction end. The read gets to within 3 residues of the CDR3 end, and the germline J gene fills in the rest. The chain employs TRBV7-2 and TRBJ2-2; 7 bases match TRBD1. The CDR3 runs 14 residues. Germline CDR1 SGHTA, CDR2 FQGNSA. The CDR3 spells CASRLRQGTGELFF. The DNA read from the CDR3 is TGTGCCAGCCGCTTGCGACAGGGAACCGGGGAG.

This clone came up a few times. The read stops 3 residues short of the end of the CDR3; the missing end is completed from the germline J gene. This chain uses TRBV7-3 with TRBJ2-5, with D possibly TRBD2 on 6 matching bases. Per the germline V gene, CDR1 is SGHTA and CDR2 is FQGTGA. The CDR3 is 16 amino acids. V was shortened by 2 bases and J by 2 bases, with 15 bases between the two germline ends. The CDR3 DNA, read in part, is TGTGCCAGCAGCTTATATCGAGGTAGCGGACAAGAGACC. Protein product: CASSLYRGSGQET. The CDR3 reads in full as CASSLYRGSGQETQYF. Drawing the rest from reference TRBV7-3 and TRBJ2-5, the complete variable domain is GAGVSQTPSNKVTEKGKYVELRCDPISGHTALYWYRQSLGQGPEFLIYFQGTGAADDSGLPNDRFFAVRPEGSVSTLKIQRTERGDSAVYLCASSLYRGSGQETQYFGPGTRLLVL.

The sequenced part of the CDR3 DNA is TGCAGCGCCCTCGGGGGGATGGATGAG. Encoded protein: CSALGGMDE. From start to end, the CDR3 is CSALGGMDEQFF. The genes are TRBV29-1 and TRBJ2-1, with TRBD2 identical over 7 bases. The observed sequence ends 3 residues before the CDR3 terminus, with the missing tail filled in from the germline J gene. The CDR3 has 12 residues. V trimming: 7 bases; J trimming: 8 bases; junction bases outside the gene matches: 8. Germline V CDR1 and CDR2: SQVTM, ANQGSEA.

This clone was detected a few times. The read gets to within 3 residues of the CDR3 end, and the germline J gene fills in the rest. The rearrangement links TRBV6-2 or TRBV6-3 to TRBJ2-7; D uncertain. V lost 4 bases and J 3 bases, leaving 10 bases between the germline ends. The CDR3 consists of 13 residues. CDR1 is MNHEY and CDR2 is SVGEGT in the germline V gene. Partial CDR3 DNA: TGTGCCAGCAGTTTATGGCAGGTCTACGAG. Its protein product is CASSLWQVYE. The CDR3 in full is CASSLWQVYEQYF.

This clone occurred many times. The read ends 3 residues early relative to the CDR3; the germline J gene fills the gap. The chain links TRBV7-2 to TRBJ1-5; TRBD1 matches 7 bases. The CDR3 totals 17 residues. Germline assignment: CDR1 SGHTA and CDR2 FQGNSA. V shed 0 bases and J 1 base; nucleotides not matched to a gene: 6. The CDR3 is CASSLAWGQRSNQPQHF. Partial CDR3 DNA: TGTGCCAGCAGCTTAGCCTGGGGACAGAGAAGCAATCAGCCC.

The table lists this clone with many counts. The read halts 3 residues ahead of the CDR3 end, with the missing end drawn from the germline J gene. J is TRBJ2-7 and V is TRBV29-1; D is uncertain. CDR1 SQVTM and CDR2 ANQGSEA come from the germline V gene. The ends were cut back, 5 bases at V and 5 bases at J, with 7 bases in the middle. The CDR3 has 10 residues. The covered CDR3 bases are TGCAGCGTTAGGTTCCACGAG. Protein product: CSVRFHE. The entire CDR3 protein is CSVRFHEQYF.

On this clone itself: The sequence runs out 3 residues before the end of the CDR3; the remainder is reconstructed from the germline J gene. The chain carries TRBV18 and TRBJ1-4, with D hard to call. The CDR3 runs to 15 residues. Germline values: CDR1 KGHSH, CDR2 LQKENI. Trimming cost V 0 bases and J 6 bases, with 11 bases left between them. The CDR3: CASSPPEGLDEKLFF. The part of the CDR3 DNA that was read is TGTGCCAGCTCACCACCGGAAGGGTTGGATGAAAAA.